What follows are 22 T cell receptor beta chains derived from one specimen sequenced in a study of OX40 agonist ivuxolimab in advanced cancers. Generated by immunoSEQ multiplex PCR, the TCRdb table keeps only in-frame clones and is missing some. Among 100,000 to 110,000 clones listed, under 95% were seen once. Sequencing used CD4+ or CD8+ T cells sorted from blood, obtained in a trial of the OX40 agonist ivuxolimab. The receptors come from an adult with an advanced solid tumor such as melanoma, head and neck, liver or kidney cancer.

This sequence joins TRBV5-4 and TRBJ1-6, with TRBD1 identical over 7 bases. Unmatched junction bases numbered 10, after V lost 4 bases and J lost 9 bases. CDR3 length equals 15 residues. CDR1 SGHNT and CDR2 YYREEE come from the germline V gene (reference sequence). This CDR3 is CASSAGQDFSSPLHF. CDR3 coding DNA: TGTGCCAGCAGCGCCGGACAGGATTTCAGTTCACCCCTCCACTTT.

This chain links TRBV29-1 with TRBJ2-2; tentatively, D is TRBD1 or TRBD2 (6 bases each). V gave up 7 bases and J gave up 0 bases, with 12 bases separating them. CDR1 is SQVTM, CDR2 ANQGSEA, per germline. The CDR3 consists of 14 residues. The CDR3 reads CSAAGHANTGELFF. The CDR3 bases are TGCAGCGCCGCGGGACACGCGAACACCGGGGAGCTGTTTTTT.

This clone was counted only a few times. The chain employs TRBV28 and TRBJ1-5, with D uncertain. The CDR3 contains 12 residues. The germline CDR1 and CDR2 sequences are MDHEN and SYDVKM. Trimming removed 7 bases at V and 4 bases at J, with 8 bases between. CDR3 sequence reads: CASTQRNQPQHF. CDR3 nucleotide sequence: TGTGCCAGCACCCAACGTAATCAGCCCCAGCATTTT. Full variable domain (remainder filled in from reference TRBV28 and TRBJ1-5): DVKVTQSSRYLVKRTGEKVFLECVQDMDHENMFWYRQDPGLGLRLIYFSYDVKMKEKGDIPEGYSVSREKKERFSLILESASTNQTSMYLCASTQRNQPQHFGDGTRLSIL.

The rearrangement links TRBV5-6 to TRBJ2-1; D gene ambiguous. Germline lookup yields CDR1 SGHDT and CDR2 YYEEEE. Trimming took 1 base from V and 4 from J, leaving 18 bases between them. The CDR3 contains 17 residues. CDR3: CASSLKWLDRAYNEQFF. The CDR3 coding sequence is TGTGCCAGCAGCTTGAAGTGGCTGGATAGAGCGTACAATGAGCAGTTCTTC. The whole variable domain, filled in from reference TRBV5-6 and TRBJ2-1, reads DAGVTQSPTHLIKTRGQQVTLRCSPKSGHDTVSWYQQALGQGPQFIFQYYEEEERQRGNFPDRFSGHQFPNYSSELNVNALLLGDSALYLCASSLKWLDRAYNEQFFGPGTRLTVL.

The J gene is TRBJ2-7, the V gene TRBV19; TRBD2 aligns across 13 bases. The ends lost 2 bases at V and 1 base at J; junction bases unmatched: 5. Germline-derived CDR1 and CDR2 are LNHDA and SQIVND (reference sequence). This CDR3 has 17 amino acids. The CDR3 bases are TGTGCCAGTAGTATAACGACTAGCGGGAGGTTTTCCTACGAGCAGTACTTC. Translated: CASSITTSGRFSYEQYF.

This sequence joins TRBV18 and TRBJ2-3, with 14 positions matching TRBD2. CDR3 length: 17 residues. V trimming: 1 base; J trimming: 3 bases; junction bases outside the gene matches: 3. Germline V CDR1 and CDR2: KGHSH, LQKENI. The CDR3 bases are TGTGCCAGCTCACCACACGGACTAGCGGGAGGAACAGATACGCAGTATTTT. As protein: CASSPHGLAGGTDTQYF.

This chain links TRBV5-5 with TRBJ1-5; D gene ambiguous. CDR1 SGHKS and CDR2 YYEKEE come from the germline V gene (reference sequence). Trimming took 0 bases from V and 3 from J, leaving 10 bases between them. This CDR3 has 15 amino acids. CDR3 sequence reads: CASSLVIGANQPQHF. In nucleotides, the CDR3 is TGTGCCAGCAGCTTGGTCATAGGCGCCAATCAGCCCCAGCATTTT.

The chain carries TRBV25-1 and TRBJ2-7; D is tentatively TRBD1 or TRBD2 (5 bases each). The CDR3 sequence is 14 residues long. V lost 4 bases, J lost 3 bases, and 13 bases lay in between. Germline values: CDR1 MGHDK, CDR2 SYGVNS. CDR3 sequence reads: CASSGPGPFYEQYF. The CDR3 coding sequence is TGTGCCAGCAGTGGCCCGGGACCGTTCTACGAGCAGTACTTC.

This chain connects TRBV23-1 to TRBJ2-3, with TRBD1 matching 10 bases. TRBV23-1 is an open reading frame whose function is uncertain. The CDR3 contains 16 residues. With 3 bases clipped from V and 3 bases from J, the junction kept 6 bases outside the gene matches. The DNA for the CDR3 is TGCGCCAGCAGTCACGGAGGGGACAGGGGTACAGATACGCAGTATTTT. It translates to CASSHGGDRGTDTQYF.

This chain joins TRBV12-5 and TRBJ1-5; D not certain. The CDR3 length is 17 residues. The germline V gene encodes CDR1 LGHNT and CDR2 FRNRAP. Trimming took off 7 bases at V and 0 bases at J, with 19 bases between the two ends. The CDR3 sequence is CASALKRFPLSNQPQHF. The CDR3 region has the DNA TGTGCTAGTGCCCTCAAGCGGTTCCCCCTTAGCAATCAGCCCCAGCATTTT.

This chain connects TRBV7-6 to TRBJ2-7; 8 bases fit TRBD2. In germline, CDR1 is SGHVS, CDR2 FNYEAQ. V lost 5 bases and J lost 5; bases outside the gene matches: 14. The CDR3 is made up of 16 amino acids. The DNA for the CDR3 is TGTGCCAGCAGCCTTAGCGGGACGCACGCCTCTAACGAGCAGTACTTC. Translating it yields CASSLSGTHASNEQYF.

This chain joins TRBV19 and TRBJ2-2; 14 bases line up with TRBD2. Germline loops: CDR1 LNHDA, CDR2 SQIVND (reference sequence). The CDR3 consists of 16 residues. V trimming: 4 bases; J trimming: 5 bases; junction bases outside the gene matches: 3. CDR3 region: CASSKGTSGSTGELFF. CDR3 sequence (DNA): TGTGCCAGTAGTAAGGGGACTAGCGGGAGTACCGGGGAGCTGTTTTTT.

The CDR3 here is CASSEERDISYTF. The CDR3 nucleotides read TGTGCCAGCAGTGAAGAACGGGATATTAGCTACACCTTC. The rearrangement joins TRBV6-1 to TRBJ1-2; D not resolved. This CDR3 spans 13 amino acids. Germline-derived CDR1 and CDR2 are MNHNS and SASEGT. V shed 1 base and J shed 9 bases, with 12 bases lying between them.

J is TRBJ1-3 and V is TRBV6-5, with TRBD1 matching over 7 bases. The ends lost 6 bases at V and 4 bases at J; junction bases unmatched: 6. Germline assignment: CDR1 MNHEY and CDR2 SVGAGI. The CDR3 is 14 residues long. This chain's CDR3 is CASRNRGEGNTIYF. In nucleotides, the CDR3 is TGTGCCAGCAGGAACAGGGGAGAAGGAAACACCATATATTTT.

The rearrangement links TRBV15 to TRBJ1-4; D not resolved. Germline values: CDR1 LNHNV, CDR2 YYDKDF (reference sequence). V lost 5 bases, J lost 5 bases, and 15 bases lay in between. The CDR3 covers 15 residues. The CDR3 is CATSPLGELNEKLFF. Here the CDR3 DNA reads TGTGCCACCAGCCCACTAGGAGAATTAAATGAAAAACTGTTTTTT.

This chain connects TRBV14 to TRBJ2-2; 9 positions agree with TRBD1. V was pared by 4 bases and J by 4 bases, with 7 bases of the junction left unmatched. CDR3 size: 16 residues. CDR1 is SGHDN and CDR2 is FVKESK in the germline V gene. The CDR3 region is CASSPRTGVVTGELFF. The CDR3, as DNA: TGTGCCAGCAGCCCCCGGACAGGGGTGGTCACCGGGGAGCTGTTTTTT.

V is TRBV5-1 and J is TRBJ2-3, with a weak D call TRBD1 (6 bases). The germline gives CDR1 SGHRS, CDR2 YFSETQ. The CDR3 extends over 15 amino acids. Trimming removed 5 bases at V and 0 bases at J, with 13 bases between. The CDR3, as DNA: TGCGCCAGCAGGCCACAGGGTTCTAGCACAGATACGCAGTATTTT. This codes for CASRPQGSSTDTQYF.

This clone occurred a few times. The chain carries TRBV7-2 and TRBJ2-1; no clear D. CDR1 and CDR2 (germline): SGHTA, FQGNSA. The V end lost 1 base, the J end lost 7 bases, and 2 bases lay between the germline ends. This CDR3 is built from 11 residues. The DNA of the CDR3 is TGTGCCAGCAGCTTAGTTAATGAGCAGTTCTTC. Its protein is CASSLVNEQFF. Together with reference TRBV7-2 and TRBJ2-1, the CDR3 gives the full variable domain: GAGVSQSPSNKVTEKGKDVELRCDPISGHTALYWYRQSLGQGLEFLIYFQGNSAPDKSGLPSDRFSAERTGGSVSTLTIQRTQQEDSAVYLCASSLVNEQFFGPGTRLTVL.

V gene TRBV4-3 combines with J gene TRBJ1-3; tentative D call: TRBD1 (5 bases). Trimming cost V 4 bases and J 1 base, with 11 bases left between them. Germline V gene data show CDR1 as LGHNA and CDR2 as YSLEER. The CDR3 length is 15 residues. CDR3 protein: CASSRDPGSGNTIYF. The DNA for the CDR3 is TGCGCCAGCAGCCGAGACCCAGGGTCTGGAAACACCATATATTTT.

The V call is TRBV2, the J call TRBJ2-7; the D is unclear. The germline V gene encodes CDR1 SNHLY and CDR2 FYNNEI. CDR3 length equals 12 residues. V lost 4 bases and J 3 bases, leaving 7 bases between the germline ends. CDR3 amino acids: CASSAYLYEQYF. The CDR3 coding sequence is TGTGCCAGCAGTGCTTACCTCTACGAGCAGTACTTC.

The chain links TRBV18 to TRBJ2-6; the D gene is possibly TRBD1 (6 bases). The CDR3 runs to 18 residues. Germline V gives CDR1 KGHSH, CDR2 LQKENI. V lost 6 bases and J lost 1, with 19 bases in between. The chain's CDR3 is CASSPKAKGGSGANVLTF. The CDR3 nucleotides are TGTGCCAGCTCGCCTAAGGCTAAAGGGGGTTCTGGGGCCAACGTCCTGACTTTC.

The gene calls are TRBV4-3 and TRBJ2-7, with TRBD1 matching over 7 bases. V lost 5 bases to trimming and J lost 0 bases; unmatched junction nucleotides: 7. Germline loops: CDR1 LGHNA, CDR2 YSLEER. The CDR3 has 15 residues. The CDR3 DNA follows: TGCGCCAGCAGCGCGATACAGGGGTCCTCCTACGAGCAGTACTTC. Translation: CASSAIQGSSYEQYF.